This T cell receptor (beta chain) appears in the sequencing data of a study of OX40 agonist ivuxolimab in advanced cancers. With 8 bases removed from V and 0 bases from J, the gap between germline ends came to 13 bases. CDR3 length equals 13 residues. Germline V gene sequence: CDR1 SQVTM, CDR2 ANQGSEA. Assay used: immunoSEQ multiplex PCR; TCRdb lists only in-frame clones, some missing. Found here are tens of thousands of clones, roughly 90% of them singletons; the top ten hold about a sixth. Sample: CD4+ or CD8+ T cells sorted from blood, taken in a trial of the OX40 agonist ivuxolimab. The receptor was isolated from an adult with an advanced solid tumor such as melanoma, head and neck, liver or kidney cancer. This chain links TRBV29-1 with TRBJ1-2; tentative D call: TRBD1 (6 bases). CDR3 sequence reads: CSSQGGANYGYTF. As DNA, the CDR3 is TGCAGCTCCCAAGGGGGAGCTAACTATGGCTACACCTTC.